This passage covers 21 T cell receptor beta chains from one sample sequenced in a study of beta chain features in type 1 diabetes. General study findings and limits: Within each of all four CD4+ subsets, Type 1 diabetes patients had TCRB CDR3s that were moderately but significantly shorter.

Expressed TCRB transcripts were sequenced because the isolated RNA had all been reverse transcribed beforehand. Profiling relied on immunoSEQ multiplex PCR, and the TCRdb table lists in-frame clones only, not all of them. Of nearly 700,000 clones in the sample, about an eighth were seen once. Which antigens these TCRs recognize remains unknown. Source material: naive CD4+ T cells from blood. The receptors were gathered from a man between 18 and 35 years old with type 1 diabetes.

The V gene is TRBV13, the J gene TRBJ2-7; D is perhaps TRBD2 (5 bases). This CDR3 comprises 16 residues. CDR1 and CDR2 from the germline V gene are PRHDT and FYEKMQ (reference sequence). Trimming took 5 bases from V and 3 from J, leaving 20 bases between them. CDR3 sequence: CASSPTRLGVGYEQYF. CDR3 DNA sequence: TGTGCCAGCAGCCCGACCCGACTGGGAGTGGGCTACGAGCAGTACTTC.

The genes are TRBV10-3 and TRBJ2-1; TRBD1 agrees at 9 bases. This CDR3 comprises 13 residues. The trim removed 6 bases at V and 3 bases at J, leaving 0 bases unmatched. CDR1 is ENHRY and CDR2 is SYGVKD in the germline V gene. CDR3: CAIRDRGYNEQFF. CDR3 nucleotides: TGTGCCATCAGGGACAGGGGCTACAATGAGCAGTTCTTC.

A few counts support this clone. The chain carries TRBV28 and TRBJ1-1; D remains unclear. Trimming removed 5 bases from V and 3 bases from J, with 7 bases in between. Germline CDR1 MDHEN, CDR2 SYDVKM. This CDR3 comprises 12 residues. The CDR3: CASSVTDTEAFF. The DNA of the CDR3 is TGTGCCAGCAGTGTGACGGACACTGAAGCTTTCTTT.

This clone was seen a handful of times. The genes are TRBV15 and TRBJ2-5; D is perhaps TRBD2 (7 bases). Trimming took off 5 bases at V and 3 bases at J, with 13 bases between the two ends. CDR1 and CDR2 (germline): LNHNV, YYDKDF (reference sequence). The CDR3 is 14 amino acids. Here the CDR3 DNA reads TGTGCCACCAGCCCTTGGGGGGGCAAAGAGACCCAGTACTTC. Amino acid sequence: CATSPWGGKETQYF.

The chain's CDR3 is CASSLGTADQPQHF. The CDR3 nucleotides are TGTGCCAGCAGCTTGGGGACGGCGGATCAGCCCCAGCATTTT. V and J are TRBV5-4 and TRBJ1-5, with D unclear. Germline CDR1 is SGHNT and CDR2 is YYREEE (reference sequence). V was pared by 0 bases and J by 5 bases, with 9 bases between. CDR3 length equals 14 residues.

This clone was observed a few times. The CDR3 loop reads CASSPPGGQGKEAFF. The CDR3 DNA reads as TGTGCCAGCTCACCCCCCGGGGGACAGGGGAAAGAAGCTTTCTTT. This chain uses TRBV18 with TRBJ1-1; the match to TRBD1 covers 10 bases. After removal of 3 bases from V and 8 bases from J, the junction contained 9 bases not matched to a gene. Germline V gene data show CDR1 as KGHSH and CDR2 as LQKENI. This CDR3 is built from 15 residues.

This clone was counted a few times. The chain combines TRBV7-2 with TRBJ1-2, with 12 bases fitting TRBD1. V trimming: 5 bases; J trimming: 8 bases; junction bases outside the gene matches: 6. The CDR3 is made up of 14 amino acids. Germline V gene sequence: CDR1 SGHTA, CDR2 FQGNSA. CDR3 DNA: TGTGCCAGCAGCCCGGGACAGGGGGCGAGAGGCTACACCTTC. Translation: CASSPGQGARGYTF.

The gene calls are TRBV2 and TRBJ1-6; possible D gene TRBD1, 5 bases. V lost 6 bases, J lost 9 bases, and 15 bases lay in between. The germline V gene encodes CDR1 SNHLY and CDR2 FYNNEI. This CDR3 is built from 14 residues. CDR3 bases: TGTGCCAGCAGGGTGGGGGTCCCTGGTTCACCCCTCCACTTT. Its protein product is CASRVGVPGSPLHF.

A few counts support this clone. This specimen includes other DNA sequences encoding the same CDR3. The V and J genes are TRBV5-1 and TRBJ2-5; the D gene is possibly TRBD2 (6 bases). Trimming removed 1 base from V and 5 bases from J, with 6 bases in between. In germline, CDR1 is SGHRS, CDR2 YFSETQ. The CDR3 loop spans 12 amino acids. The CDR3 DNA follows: TGCGCCAGCAGCTTGAGCGGGGAGACCCAGTACTTC. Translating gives CASSLSGETQYF.

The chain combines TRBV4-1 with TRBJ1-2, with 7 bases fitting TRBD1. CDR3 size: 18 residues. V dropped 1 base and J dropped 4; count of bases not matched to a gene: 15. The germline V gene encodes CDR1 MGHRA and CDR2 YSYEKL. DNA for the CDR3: TGCGCCAGCAGCCAAGTGGGCGTTCGGACAGGAAGCCTCTATGGCTACACCTTC. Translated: CASSQVGVRTGSLYGYTF.

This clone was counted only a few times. CDR3 sequence (DNA): TGTGCCAGCAGTTCCAGACTTACTAACTATGGCTACACCTTC. This sequence encodes CASSSRLTNYGYTF. The chain recombines TRBV28 with TRBJ1-2; D ambiguous. Germline V gene lookup returns CDR1 MDHEN and CDR2 SYDVKM. V was shortened by 4 bases and J by 0 bases, with 9 bases between the two germline ends. The CDR3 has 14 residues.

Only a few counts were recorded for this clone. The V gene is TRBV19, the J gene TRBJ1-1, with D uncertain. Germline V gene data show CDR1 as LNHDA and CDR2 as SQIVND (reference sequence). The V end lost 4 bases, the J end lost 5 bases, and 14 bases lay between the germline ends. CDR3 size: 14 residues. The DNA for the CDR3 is TGTGCCAGTAGTACCACCCCCCCGGGGACTGAAGCTTTCTTT. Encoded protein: CASSTTPPGTEAFF.

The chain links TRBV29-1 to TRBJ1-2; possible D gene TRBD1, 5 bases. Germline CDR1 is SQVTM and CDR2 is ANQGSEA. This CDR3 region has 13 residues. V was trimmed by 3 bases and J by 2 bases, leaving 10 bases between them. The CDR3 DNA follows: TGCAGCGTTGAGCAGGGAAGGAACTATGGCTACACCTTC. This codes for CSVEQGRNYGYTF.

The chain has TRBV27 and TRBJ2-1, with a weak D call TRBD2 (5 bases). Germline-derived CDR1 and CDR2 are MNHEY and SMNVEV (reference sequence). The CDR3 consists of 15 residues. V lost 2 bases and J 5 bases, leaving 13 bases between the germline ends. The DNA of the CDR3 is TGTGCCAGCAGTTTACGTTCTAGCAGACACAATGAGCAGTTCTTC. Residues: CASSLRSSRHNEQFF.

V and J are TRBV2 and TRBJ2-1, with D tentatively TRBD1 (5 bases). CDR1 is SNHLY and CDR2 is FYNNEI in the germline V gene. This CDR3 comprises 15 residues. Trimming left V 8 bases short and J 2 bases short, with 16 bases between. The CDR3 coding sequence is TGTGCCAGCCTCACACAGGATCCCACCTACAATGAGCAGTTCTTC. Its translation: CASLTQDPTYNEQFF.

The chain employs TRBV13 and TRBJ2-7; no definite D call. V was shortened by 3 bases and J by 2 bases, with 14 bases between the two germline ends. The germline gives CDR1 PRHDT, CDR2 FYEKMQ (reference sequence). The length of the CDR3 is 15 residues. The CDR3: CASSFLFAPPYEQYF. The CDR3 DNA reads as TGTGCCAGCAGCTTTCTCTTTGCGCCCCCCTACGAGCAGTACTTC.

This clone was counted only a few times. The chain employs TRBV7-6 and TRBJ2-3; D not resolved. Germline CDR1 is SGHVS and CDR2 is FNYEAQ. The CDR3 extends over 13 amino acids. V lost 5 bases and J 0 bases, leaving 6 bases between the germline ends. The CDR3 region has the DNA TGTGCCAGCAGCCCAACTAGCACAGATACGCAGTATTTT. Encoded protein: CASSPTSTDTQYF.

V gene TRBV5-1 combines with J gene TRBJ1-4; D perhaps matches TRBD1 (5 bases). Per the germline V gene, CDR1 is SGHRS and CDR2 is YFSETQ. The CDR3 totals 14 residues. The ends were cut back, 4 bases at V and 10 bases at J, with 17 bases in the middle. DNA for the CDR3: TGCGCCAGCAGCCCCGGGGCCGAGGATGGAAAACTGTTTTTT. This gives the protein CASSPGAEDGKLFF.

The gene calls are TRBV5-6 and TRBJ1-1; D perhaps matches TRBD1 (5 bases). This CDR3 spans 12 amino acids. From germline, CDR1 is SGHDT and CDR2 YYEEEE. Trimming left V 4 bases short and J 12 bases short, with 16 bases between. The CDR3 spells CASSPRDQWPFF. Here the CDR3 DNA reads TGTGCCAGCAGCCCGAGGGACCAGTGGCCTTTCTTT.

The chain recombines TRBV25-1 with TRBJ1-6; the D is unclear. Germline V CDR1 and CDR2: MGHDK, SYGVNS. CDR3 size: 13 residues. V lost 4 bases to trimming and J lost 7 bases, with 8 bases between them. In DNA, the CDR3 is TGTGCCAGCAGTGTCGCCCGCAATTCACCCCTCCACTTT. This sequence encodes CASSVARNSPLHF.

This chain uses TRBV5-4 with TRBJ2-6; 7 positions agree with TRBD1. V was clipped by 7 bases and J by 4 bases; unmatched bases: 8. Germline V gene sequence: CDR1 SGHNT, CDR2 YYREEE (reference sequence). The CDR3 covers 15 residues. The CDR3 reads CASGRDRVGANVLTF. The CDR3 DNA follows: TGTGCCAGCGGTAGAGACAGGGTCGGGGCCAACGTCCTGACTTTC.